One and the same sample provided the 13 T cell receptor beta chains below, sequenced in a study of T cell responses to AZD1222 COVID-19 vaccine. Produced via immunoSEQ multiplex PCR; TCRdb's table is partial and in-frame only. The table shows 250,000 to 300,000 clones, with almost 95% occurring only once. The input for sequencing was peripheral blood, taken 28 days after the second AZD1222 dose. These receptors came from an adult who received the AZD1222 COVID-19 vaccine.

This chain connects TRBV7-9 to TRBJ1-6, with D possibly TRBD1 on 6 matching bases. V was shortened by 4 bases and J by 8 bases, with 9 bases between the two germline ends. Germline values: CDR1 SEHNR, CDR2 FQNEAQ (reference sequence). The CDR3 runs 13 residues. The CDR3 region has the DNA TGTGCCAGCAGCTCACAGGGAGATTCACCCCTCCACTTT. It yields the protein CASSSQGDSPLHF.

This chain uses TRBV30 with TRBJ1-2; maybe TRBD1 (6 bases). The CDR3 runs 14 residues. Germline V CDR1 and CDR2: GTSNPN, SVGIG (reference sequence). V was clipped by 3 bases and J by 5 bases, with 16 bases between them. CDR3 sequence (DNA): TGTGCCTGGAGGGAGGGGGGGCGAGGATATGGCTACACCTTC. It translates to CAWREGGRGYGYTF. Full variable domain (rest looked up from reference TRBV30 and TRBJ1-2): SQTIHQWPATLVQPVGSPLSLECTVEGTSNPNLYWYRQAAGRGLQLLFYSVGIGQISSEVPQNLSASRPQDRQFILSSKKLLLSDSGFYLCAWREGGRGYGYTFGSGTRLTVV.

The chain has TRBV5-4 and TRBJ2-7; D might be TRBD1 (5 bases). V lost 4 bases and J lost 5, with 16 bases in between. Germline loops: CDR1 SGHNT, CDR2 YYREEE (reference sequence). The length of the CDR3 is 14 residues. The chain's CDR3 is CASSTMVQVHEQYF. The CDR3 DNA sequence: TGTGCCAGCAGCACGATGGTACAGGTTCACGAGCAGTACTTC.

The genes are TRBV20-1 and TRBJ2-7; D gene uncertain. V was clipped by 5 bases and J by 4 bases, with 6 bases between them. From germline, CDR1 is DFQATT and CDR2 SNEGSKA (reference sequence). This CDR3 region has 10 residues. CDR3 sequence (DNA): TGCAGTGCTGCCGGTTACGAGCAGTACTTC. It translates to CSAAGYEQYF.

The V gene is TRBV4-2, the J gene TRBJ2-7, with D perhaps given as TRBD1 or TRBD2 (5 bases each). V was trimmed by 4 bases and J by 3 bases, leaving 16 bases between them. This CDR3 is built from 15 residues. Germline V gene lookup returns CDR1 LGHNA and CDR2 YNFKEQ. The CDR3 spells CASSPQEGKRYEQYF. The CDR3 DNA reads as TGTGCCAGCAGCCCCCAAGAGGGGAAGCGCTACGAGCAGTACTTC.

This chain links TRBV6-5 with TRBJ2-7, with D possibly called TRBD1 or TRBD2 (6 bases each). The length of the CDR3 is 15 residues. The germline gives CDR1 MNHEY, CDR2 SVGAGI. V lost 4 bases to trimming and J lost 2 bases, with 15 bases between them. The CDR3 DNA reads TGTGCCAGCAGTTCCCTCCAAGGGGGGCCCTACGAGCAGTACTTC. Translation: CASSSLQGGPYEQYF.

The chain employs TRBV4-3 and TRBJ1-2; D is unresolved. V lost 0 bases and J lost 4, with 9 bases in between. CDR3 length equals 14 residues. Germline values: CDR1 LGHNA, CDR2 YSLEER. CDR3 coding DNA: TGCGCCAGCAGCCAAGAAAAGGGTGGCTATGGCTACACCTTC. Its translation is CASSQEKGGYGYTF.

The V call is TRBV27, the J call TRBJ2-1, with 8 positions matching TRBD1. The CDR3 totals 15 residues. Germline V lookup: CDR1 MNHEY, CDR2 SMNVEV (reference sequence). V gave up 8 bases and J gave up 0 bases; unmatched junction bases: 6. The CDR3 bases are TGTGCCAGCCGTTGGACAGGGATCTCCTACAATGAGCAGTTCTTC. Translated: CASRWTGISYNEQFF.

The chain links TRBV24-1 to TRBJ2-7; D gene uncertain. V was cut by 5 bases and J by 0 bases, with 13 bases left in between. Germline V gene lookup returns CDR1 KGHDR and CDR2 SFDVKD. The CDR3 length is 15 residues. The CDR3 region is CATSGPGPSSYEQYF. For the CDR3, the DNA is TGTGCCACCAGTGGACCCGGGCCAAGCTCCTACGAGCAGTACTTC.

This chain connects TRBV7-9 to TRBJ1-2; D unclear. The CDR3 contains 14 residues. The germline CDR1 and CDR2 sequences are SEHNR and FQNEAQ (reference sequence). Trimming shortened V by 0 bases and J by 8 bases, and 13 bases separated the two germline ends. The CDR3 is CASSLALEGGGYTF. CDR3 sequence (DNA): TGTGCCAGCAGCTTAGCGCTTGAGGGCGGCGGCTACACCTTC.

Of note for this clone: In the same sample, other DNA sequences code for this CDR3. For the CDR3, the DNA is TGTGCCAGCAGCGTAGGGGTAGGGGAGCAGTACTTC. Translated, it gives CASSVGVGEQYF. V gene TRBV9 combines with J gene TRBJ2-7; D remains ambiguous. The CDR3 has 12 amino acids. V gave up 0 bases and J gave up 7 bases, with 8 bases separating them. The germline CDR1 and CDR2 sequences are SGDLS and YYNGEE. Complete variable domain (other parts from reference TRBV9 and TRBJ2-7): DSGVTQTPKHLITATGQRVTLRCSPRSGDLSVYWYQQSLDQGLQFLIQYYNGEERAKGNILERFSAQQFPDLHSELNLSSLELGDSALYFCASSVGVGEQYFGPGTRLTVT.

V gene TRBV5-5 combines with J gene TRBJ2-3, with 12 positions matching TRBD2. The germline gives CDR1 SGHKS, CDR2 YYEKEE (reference sequence). V was pared by 4 bases and J by 2 bases, with 11 bases of the junction left unmatched. The CDR3 length is 18 residues. The CDR3 region has the DNA TGTGCCAGCAGCCTGAGTCTAGCGGGAGGGGTACCCACAGATACGCAGTATTTT. Its translation: CASSLSLAGGVPTDTQYF.

This chain joins TRBV6-5 and TRBJ2-2; 10 nucleotides agree with TRBD2. The trim removed 2 bases at V and 3 bases at J, leaving 3 bases unmatched. The CDR3 sequence is 16 residues long. Germline values: CDR1 MNHEY, CDR2 SVGAGI. The CDR3 protein is CASSYLSGGYTGELFF. The CDR3 DNA reads TGTGCCAGCAGTTACCTTAGCGGGGGGTACACCGGGGAGCTGTTTTTT.